This entry describes one T cell receptor beta chain. Its antigen is unknown. Unique molecular identifiers had been added to the TCR beta cDNA libraries. Some 500,000 cDNA molecules were obtained per 1 to 10 million input T cells. TCRdb passed the PCR reads through MiXCR, listing each CDR3 protein once. The sample yields around 440,000 distinct CDR3 sequences, approximately 45% seen once. This record comes from a study of post-analysis software for immune sequencing data. As for the study in general: The disease courses spanned relapsing-remitting, secondary progressive and progressive-relapsing forms of multiple sclerosis.

Study results and limitations: Under F measure analysis, samples from one preparation batch co-clustered strongly. Relative to controls, patients with multiple sclerosis showed significantly lower normalized Chao1 diversity. Patients showed TRBV5-6, TRBV5-1 and TRBV20-1 among about five TRBV segments more frequent than in controls.

Germline CDR1 and CDR2: MDHEN and SYDVKM. The V and J ends lost 6 bases and 2 bases respectively, with 8 bases between them. The CDR3 length is 12 residues. The TCR originated in a girl between 10 and 17 years old with multiple sclerosis. The chain combines TRBV28 with TRBJ2-7; D gene unclear. Material for sequencing was blood. The CDR3 DNA follows: TGTGCCAGCAGGGACGGAGCCTACGAGCAGTACTTC. This codes for CASRDGAYEQYF.